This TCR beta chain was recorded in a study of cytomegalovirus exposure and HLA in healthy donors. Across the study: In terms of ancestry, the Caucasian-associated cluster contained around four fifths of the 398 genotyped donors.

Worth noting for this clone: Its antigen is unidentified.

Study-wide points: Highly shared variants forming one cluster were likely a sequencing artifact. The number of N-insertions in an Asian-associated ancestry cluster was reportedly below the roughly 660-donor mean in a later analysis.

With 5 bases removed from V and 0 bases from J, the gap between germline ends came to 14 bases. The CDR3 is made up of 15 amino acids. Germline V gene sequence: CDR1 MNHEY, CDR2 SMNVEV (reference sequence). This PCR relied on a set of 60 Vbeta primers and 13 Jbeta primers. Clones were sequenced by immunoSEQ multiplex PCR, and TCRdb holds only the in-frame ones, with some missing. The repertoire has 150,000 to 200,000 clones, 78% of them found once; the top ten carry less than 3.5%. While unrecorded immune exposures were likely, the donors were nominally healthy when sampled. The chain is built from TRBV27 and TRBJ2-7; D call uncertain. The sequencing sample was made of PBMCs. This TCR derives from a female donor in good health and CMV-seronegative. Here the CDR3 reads CASSPAGLPSYEQYF. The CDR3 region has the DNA TGTGCCAGCAGTCCCGCTGGGCTTCCCTCCTACGAGCAGTACTTC.